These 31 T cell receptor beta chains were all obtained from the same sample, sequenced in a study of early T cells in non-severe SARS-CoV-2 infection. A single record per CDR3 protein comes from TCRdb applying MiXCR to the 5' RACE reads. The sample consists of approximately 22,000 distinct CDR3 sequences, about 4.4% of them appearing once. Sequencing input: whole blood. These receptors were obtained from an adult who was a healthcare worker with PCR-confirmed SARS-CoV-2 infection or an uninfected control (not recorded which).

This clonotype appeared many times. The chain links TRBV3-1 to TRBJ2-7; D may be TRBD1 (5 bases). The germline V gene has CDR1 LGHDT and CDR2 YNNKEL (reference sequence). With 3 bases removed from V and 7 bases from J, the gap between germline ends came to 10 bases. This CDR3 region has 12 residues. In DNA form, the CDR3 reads TGTGCCAGCAGCCACTCTGCAGGGGAGCAGTACTTC. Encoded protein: CASSHSAGEQYF.

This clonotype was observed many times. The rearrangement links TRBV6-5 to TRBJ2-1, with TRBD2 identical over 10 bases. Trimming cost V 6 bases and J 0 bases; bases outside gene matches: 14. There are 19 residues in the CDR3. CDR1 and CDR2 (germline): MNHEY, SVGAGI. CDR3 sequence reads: CASRNVKTSGAFSYNEQFF. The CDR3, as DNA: TGTGCCAGCAGGAACGTAAAAACTAGCGGGGCCTTCTCCTACAATGAGCAGTTCTTC.

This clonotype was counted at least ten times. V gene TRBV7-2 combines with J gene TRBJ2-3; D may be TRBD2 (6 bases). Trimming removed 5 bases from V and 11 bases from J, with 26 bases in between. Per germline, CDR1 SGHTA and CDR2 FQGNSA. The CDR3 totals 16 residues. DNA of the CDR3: TGTGCCAGCAGCCCGCCCGAAAATCCCCTCGGAGGGATGCAGTATTTT. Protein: CASSPPENPLGGMQYF.

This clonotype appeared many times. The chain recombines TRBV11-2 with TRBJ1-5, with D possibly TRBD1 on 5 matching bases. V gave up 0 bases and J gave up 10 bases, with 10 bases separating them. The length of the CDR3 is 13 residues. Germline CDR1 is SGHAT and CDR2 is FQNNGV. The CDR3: CASSLEGPVPQHF. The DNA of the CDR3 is TGTGCCAGCAGCTTAGAGGGGCCGGTTCCCCAGCATTTT.

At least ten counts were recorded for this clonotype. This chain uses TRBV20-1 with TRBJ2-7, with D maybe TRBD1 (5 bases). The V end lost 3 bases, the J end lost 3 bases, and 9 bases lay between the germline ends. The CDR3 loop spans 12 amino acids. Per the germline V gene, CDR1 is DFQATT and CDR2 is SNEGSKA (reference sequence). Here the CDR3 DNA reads TGCAGTGCTAGGGGGCGCATCTACGAGCAGTACTTC. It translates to CSARGRIYEQYF.

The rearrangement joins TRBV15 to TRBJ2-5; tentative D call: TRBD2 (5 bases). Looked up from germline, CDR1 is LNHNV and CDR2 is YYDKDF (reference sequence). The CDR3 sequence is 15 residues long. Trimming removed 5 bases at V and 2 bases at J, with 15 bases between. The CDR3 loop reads CATSPARTQQETQYF. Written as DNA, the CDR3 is TGTGCCACCAGCCCAGCCAGGACTCAACAAGAGACCCAGTACTTC.

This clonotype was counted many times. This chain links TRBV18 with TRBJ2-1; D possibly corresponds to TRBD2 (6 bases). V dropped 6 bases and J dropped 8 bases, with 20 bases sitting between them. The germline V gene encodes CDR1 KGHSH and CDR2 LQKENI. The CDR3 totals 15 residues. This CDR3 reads CASSSGLTQRDEQFF. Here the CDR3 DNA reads TGTGCCAGCTCTTCCGGACTAACGCAGAGGGATGAGCAGTTCTTC.

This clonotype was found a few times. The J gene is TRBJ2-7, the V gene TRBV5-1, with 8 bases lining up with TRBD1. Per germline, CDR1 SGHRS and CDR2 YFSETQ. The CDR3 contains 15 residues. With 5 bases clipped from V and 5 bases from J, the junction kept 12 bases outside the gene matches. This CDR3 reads CASSPESRGRNEQYF. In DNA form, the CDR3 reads TGCGCCAGCAGTCCAGAGAGCAGGGGGCGGAACGAGCAGTACTTC.

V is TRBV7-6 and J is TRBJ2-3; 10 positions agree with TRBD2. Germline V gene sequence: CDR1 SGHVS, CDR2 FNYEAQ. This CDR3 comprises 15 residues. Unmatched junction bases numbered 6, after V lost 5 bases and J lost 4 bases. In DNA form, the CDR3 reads TGTGCCAGCAGCGCCCCAGCGGGGGGGTCAGATACGCAGTATTTT. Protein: CASSAPAGGSDTQYF.

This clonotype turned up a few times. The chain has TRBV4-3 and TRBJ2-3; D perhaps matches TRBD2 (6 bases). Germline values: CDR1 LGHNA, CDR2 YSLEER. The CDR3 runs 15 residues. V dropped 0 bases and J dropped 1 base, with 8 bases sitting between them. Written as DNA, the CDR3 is TGCGCCAGCAGCCAAGATCCGGGGGGCACAGATACGCAGTATTTT. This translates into CASSQDPGGTDTQYF.

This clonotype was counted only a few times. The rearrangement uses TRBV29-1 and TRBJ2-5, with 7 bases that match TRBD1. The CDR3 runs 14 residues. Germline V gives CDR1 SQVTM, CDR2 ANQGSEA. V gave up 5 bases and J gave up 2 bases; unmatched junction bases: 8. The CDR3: CSVNRGLGQETQYF. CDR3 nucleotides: TGCAGCGTTAACAGGGGTCTGGGGCAAGAGACCCAGTACTTC.

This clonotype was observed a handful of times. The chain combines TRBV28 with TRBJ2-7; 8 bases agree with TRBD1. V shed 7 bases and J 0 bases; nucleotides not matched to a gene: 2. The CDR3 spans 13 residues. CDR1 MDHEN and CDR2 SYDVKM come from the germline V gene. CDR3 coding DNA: TGTGCCAGCAACACAGGGGGCTCCTACGAGCAGTACTTC. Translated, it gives CASNTGGSYEQYF.

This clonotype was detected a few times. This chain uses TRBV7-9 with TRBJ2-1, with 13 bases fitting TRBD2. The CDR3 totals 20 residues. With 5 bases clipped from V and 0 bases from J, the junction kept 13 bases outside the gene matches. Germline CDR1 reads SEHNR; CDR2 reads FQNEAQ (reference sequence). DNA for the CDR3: TGTGCCAGCAGCACTACCATGACTAGCGGGGGGACGAGCTCCTACAATGAGCAGTTCTTC. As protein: CASSTTMTSGGTSSYNEQFF. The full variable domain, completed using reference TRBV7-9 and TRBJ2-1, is DTGVSQNPRHKITKRGQNVTFRCDPISEHNRLYWYRQTLGQGPEFLTYFQNEAQLEKSRLLSDRFSAERPKGSFSTLEIQRTEQGDSAMYLCASSTTMTSGGTSSYNEQFFGPGTRLTVL.

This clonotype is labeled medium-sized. CDR3 protein: CASSSQGLTEAFF. The CDR3 DNA sequence: TGTGCCAGCAGCTCACAGGGGCTCACTGAAGCTTTCTTT. This chain joins TRBV7-9 and TRBJ1-1, with TRBD1 identical over 7 bases. Germline-derived CDR1 and CDR2 are SEHNR and FQNEAQ (reference sequence). The V and J ends lost 4 bases and 4 bases, in that order; junction bases with no gene match: 3. This CDR3 is 13 amino acids long.

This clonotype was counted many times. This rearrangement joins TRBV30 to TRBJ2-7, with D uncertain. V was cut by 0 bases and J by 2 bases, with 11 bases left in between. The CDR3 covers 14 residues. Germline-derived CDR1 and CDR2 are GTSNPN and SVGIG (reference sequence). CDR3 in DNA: TGTGCCTGGAGTGTACGTGGGATCGCCTACGAGCAGTACTTC. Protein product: CAWSVRGIAYEQYF.

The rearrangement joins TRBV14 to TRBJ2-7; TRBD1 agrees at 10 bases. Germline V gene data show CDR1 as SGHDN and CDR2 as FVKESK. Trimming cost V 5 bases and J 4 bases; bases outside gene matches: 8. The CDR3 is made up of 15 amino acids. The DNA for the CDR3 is TGTGCCAGCAGCTTGTCGGGACAGGGGTTTTACGAGCAGTACTTC. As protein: CASSLSGQGFYEQYF.

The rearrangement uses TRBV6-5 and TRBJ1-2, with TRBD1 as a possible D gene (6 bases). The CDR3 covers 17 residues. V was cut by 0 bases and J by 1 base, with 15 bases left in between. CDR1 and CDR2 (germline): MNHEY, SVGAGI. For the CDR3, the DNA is TGTGCCAGCAGTTACTCGGGCCGACAGGTTTTTAACTATGGCTACACCTTC. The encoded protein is CASSYSGRQVFNYGYTF.

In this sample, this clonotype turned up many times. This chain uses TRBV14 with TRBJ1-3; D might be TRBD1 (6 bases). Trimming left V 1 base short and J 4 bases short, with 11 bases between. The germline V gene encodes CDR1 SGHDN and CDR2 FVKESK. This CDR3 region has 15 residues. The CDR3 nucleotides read TGTGCCAGCAGCCAAGTAAAGGGGGTCGGAAACACCATATATTTT. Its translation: CASSQVKGVGNTIYF.

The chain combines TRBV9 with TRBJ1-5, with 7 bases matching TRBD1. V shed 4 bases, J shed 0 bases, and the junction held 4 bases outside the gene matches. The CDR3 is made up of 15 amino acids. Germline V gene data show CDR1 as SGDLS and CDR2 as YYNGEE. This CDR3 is CASSKGANSNQPQHF. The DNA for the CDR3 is TGTGCCAGCAGCAAGGGGGCAAATAGCAATCAGCCCCAGCATTTT.

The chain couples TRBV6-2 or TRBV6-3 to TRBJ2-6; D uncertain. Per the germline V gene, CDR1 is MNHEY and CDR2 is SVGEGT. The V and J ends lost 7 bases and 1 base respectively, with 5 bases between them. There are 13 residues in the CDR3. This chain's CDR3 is CASTKSGANVLTF. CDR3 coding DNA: TGTGCCAGCACCAAGTCTGGGGCCAACGTCCTGACTTTC.

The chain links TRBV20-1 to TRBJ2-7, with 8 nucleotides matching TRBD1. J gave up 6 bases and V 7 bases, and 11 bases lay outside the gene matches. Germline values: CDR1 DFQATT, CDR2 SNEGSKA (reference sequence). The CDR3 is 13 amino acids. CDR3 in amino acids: CSGGQGGMSEQYF. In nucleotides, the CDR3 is TGCAGTGGCGGACAGGGCGGGATGAGCGAGCAGTACTTC.

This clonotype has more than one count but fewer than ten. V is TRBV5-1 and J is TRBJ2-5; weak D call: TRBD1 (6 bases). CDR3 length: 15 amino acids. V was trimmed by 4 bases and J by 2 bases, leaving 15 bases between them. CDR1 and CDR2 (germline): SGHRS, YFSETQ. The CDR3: CASSRSGTSQETQYF. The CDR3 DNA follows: TGCGCCAGCAGCCGTTCCGGGACATCTCAAGAGACCCAGTACTTC.

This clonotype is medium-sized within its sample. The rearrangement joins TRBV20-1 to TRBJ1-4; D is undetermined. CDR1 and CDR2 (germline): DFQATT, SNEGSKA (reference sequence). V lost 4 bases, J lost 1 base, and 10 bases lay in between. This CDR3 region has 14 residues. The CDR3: CSAIMDGTNEKLFF. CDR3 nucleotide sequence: TGCAGTGCTATAATGGACGGAACTAATGAAAAACTGTTTTTT.

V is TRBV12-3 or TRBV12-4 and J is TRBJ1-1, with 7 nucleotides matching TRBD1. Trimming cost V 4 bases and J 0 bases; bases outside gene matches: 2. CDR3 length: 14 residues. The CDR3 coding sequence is TGTGCCAGCAGTTGGACAGGACTGAACACTGAAGCTTTCTTT. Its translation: CASSWTGLNTEAFF.

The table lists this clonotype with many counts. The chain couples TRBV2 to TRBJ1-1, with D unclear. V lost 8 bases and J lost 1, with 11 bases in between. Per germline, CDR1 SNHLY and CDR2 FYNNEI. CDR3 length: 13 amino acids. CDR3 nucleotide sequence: TGTGCCAGCGGGCAGAGCCCGAACACTGAAGCTTTCTTT. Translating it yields CASGQSPNTEAFF.

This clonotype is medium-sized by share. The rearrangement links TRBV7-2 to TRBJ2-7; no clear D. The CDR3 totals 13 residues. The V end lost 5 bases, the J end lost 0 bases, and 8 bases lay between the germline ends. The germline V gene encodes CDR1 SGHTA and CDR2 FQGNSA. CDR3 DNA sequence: TGTGCCAGCAGCGCTCCCAGCTCCTACGAGCAGTACTTC. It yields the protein CASSAPSSYEQYF.

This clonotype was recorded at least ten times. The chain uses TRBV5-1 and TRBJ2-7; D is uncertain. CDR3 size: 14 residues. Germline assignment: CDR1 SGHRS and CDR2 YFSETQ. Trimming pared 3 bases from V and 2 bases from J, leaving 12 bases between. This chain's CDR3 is CASSSSDFPYEQYF. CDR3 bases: TGCGCCAGCAGCTCTTCCGACTTTCCCTACGAGCAGTACTTC. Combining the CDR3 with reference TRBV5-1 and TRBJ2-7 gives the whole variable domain KAGVTQTPRYLIKTRGQQVTLSCSPISGHRSVSWYQQTPGQGLQFLFEYFSETQRNKGNFPGRFSGRQFSNSRSEMNVSTLELGDSALYLCASSSSDFPYEQYFGPGTRLTVT.

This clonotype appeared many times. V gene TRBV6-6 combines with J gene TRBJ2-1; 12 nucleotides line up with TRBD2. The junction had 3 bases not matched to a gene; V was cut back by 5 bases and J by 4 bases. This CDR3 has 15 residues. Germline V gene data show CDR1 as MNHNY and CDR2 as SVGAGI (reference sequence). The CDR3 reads CASSPLAGGYNEQFF. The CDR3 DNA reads TGTGCCAGCAGTCCGCTAGCGGGAGGGTACAATGAGCAGTTCTTC.

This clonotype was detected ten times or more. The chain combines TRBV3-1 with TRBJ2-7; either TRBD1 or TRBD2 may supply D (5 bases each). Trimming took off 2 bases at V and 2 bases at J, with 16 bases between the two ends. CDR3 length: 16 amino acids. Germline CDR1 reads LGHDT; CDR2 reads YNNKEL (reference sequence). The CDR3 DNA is TGTGCCAGCAGCCAACGACCCGGGGCCCTCGCCTACGAGCAGTACTTC. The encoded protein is CASSQRPGALAYEQYF.

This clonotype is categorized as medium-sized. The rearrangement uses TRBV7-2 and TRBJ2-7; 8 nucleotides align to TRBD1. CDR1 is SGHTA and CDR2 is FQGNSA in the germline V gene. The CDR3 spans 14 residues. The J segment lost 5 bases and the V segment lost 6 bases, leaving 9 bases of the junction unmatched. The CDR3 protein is CASRIGQGTDEQYF. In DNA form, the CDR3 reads TGTGCCAGCAGAATTGGACAGGGAACCGACGAGCAGTACTTC.

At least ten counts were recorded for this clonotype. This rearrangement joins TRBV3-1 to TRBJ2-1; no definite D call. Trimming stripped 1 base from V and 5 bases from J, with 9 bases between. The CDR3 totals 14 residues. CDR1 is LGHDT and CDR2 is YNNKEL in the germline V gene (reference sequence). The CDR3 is CASSQVLVNNEQFF. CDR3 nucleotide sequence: TGTGCCAGCAGCCAAGTATTGGTGAACAATGAGCAGTTCTTC.